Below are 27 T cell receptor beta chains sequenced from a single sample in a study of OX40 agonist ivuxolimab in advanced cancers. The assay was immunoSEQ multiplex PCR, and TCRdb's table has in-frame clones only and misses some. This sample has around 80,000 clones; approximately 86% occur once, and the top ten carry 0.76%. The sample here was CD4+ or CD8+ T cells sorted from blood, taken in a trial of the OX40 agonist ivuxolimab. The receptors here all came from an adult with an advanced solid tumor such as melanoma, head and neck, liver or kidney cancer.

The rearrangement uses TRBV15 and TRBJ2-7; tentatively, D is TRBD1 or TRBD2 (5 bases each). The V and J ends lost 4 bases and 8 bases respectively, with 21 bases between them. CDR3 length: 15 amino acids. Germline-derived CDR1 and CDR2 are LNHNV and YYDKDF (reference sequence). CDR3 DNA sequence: TGTGCCACCAGCAACCCATTGGGGACCCCAGGACAGCAGTACTTC. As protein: CATSNPLGTPGQQYF.

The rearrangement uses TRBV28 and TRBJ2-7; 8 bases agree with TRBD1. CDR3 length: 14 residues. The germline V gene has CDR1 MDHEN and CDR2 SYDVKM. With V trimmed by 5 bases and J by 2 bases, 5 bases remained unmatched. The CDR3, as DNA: TGTGCCAGCAGTAAACAGGGGGGACCCTACGAGCAGTACTTC. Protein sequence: CASSKQGGPYEQYF.

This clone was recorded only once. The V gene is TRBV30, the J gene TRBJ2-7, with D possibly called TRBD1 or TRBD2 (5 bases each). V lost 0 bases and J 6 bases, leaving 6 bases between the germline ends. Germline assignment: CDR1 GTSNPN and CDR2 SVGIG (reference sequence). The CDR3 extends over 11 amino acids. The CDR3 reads CAWSVGGEQYF. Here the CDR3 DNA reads TGTGCCTGGAGTGTTGGGGGCGAGCAGTACTTC.

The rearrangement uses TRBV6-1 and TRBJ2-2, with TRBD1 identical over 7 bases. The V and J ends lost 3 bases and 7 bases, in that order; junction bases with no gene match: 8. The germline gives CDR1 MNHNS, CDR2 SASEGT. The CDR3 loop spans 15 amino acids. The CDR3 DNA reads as TGTGCCAGCAGTGACCGTACAGGGGTTATCGGGGAGCTGTTTTTT. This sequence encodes CASSDRTGVIGELFF.

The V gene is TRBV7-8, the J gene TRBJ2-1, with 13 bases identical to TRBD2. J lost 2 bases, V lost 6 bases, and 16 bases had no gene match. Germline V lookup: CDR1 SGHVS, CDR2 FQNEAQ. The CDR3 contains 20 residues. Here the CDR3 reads CASRPAIRTSGRQPYNEQFF. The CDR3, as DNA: TGTGCCAGCAGACCGGCCATCAGGACTAGCGGGAGACAACCCTACAATGAGCAGTTCTTC.

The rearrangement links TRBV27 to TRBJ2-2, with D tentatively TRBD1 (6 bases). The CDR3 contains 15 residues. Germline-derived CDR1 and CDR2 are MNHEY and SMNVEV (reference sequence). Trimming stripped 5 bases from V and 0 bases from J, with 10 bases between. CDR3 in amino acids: CASSPQGTNTGELFF. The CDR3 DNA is TGTGCCAGCAGTCCTCAGGGGACGAACACCGGGGAGCTGTTTTTT.

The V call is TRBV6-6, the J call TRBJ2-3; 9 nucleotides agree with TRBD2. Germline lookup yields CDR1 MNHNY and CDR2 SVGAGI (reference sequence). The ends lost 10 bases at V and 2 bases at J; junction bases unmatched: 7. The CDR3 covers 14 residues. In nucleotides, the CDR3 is TGTGCCACTGTCCTAGCGGGGATCACAGATACGCAGTATTTT. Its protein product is CATVLAGITDTQYF.

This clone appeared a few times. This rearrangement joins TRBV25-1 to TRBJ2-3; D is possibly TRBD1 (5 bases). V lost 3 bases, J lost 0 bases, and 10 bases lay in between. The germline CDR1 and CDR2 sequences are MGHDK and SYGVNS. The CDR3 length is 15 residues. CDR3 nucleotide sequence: TGTGCCAGCAGTGACCGGACACGTAGCACAGATACGCAGTATTTT. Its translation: CASSDRTRSTDTQYF. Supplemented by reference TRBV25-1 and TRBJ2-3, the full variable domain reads EADIYQTPRYLVIGTGKKITLECSQTMGHDKMYWYQQDPGMELHLIHYSYGVNSTEKGDLSSESTVSRIRTEHFPLTLESARPSHTSQYLCASSDRTRSTDTQYFGPGTRLTVL.

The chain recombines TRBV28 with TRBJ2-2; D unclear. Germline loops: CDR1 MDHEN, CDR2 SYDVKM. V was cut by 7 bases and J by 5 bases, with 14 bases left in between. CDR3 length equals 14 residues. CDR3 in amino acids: CASTDLRFTGELFF. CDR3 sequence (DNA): TGTGCCAGCACCGACTTGCGCTTTACCGGGGAGCTGTTTTTT.

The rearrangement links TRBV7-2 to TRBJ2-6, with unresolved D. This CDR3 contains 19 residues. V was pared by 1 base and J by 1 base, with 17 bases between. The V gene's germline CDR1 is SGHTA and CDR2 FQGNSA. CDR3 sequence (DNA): TGTGCCAGCAGCTTAGTGGGAACCAGCGCATCTTCTGGGGCCAACGTCCTGACTTTC. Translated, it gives CASSLVGTSASSGANVLTF.

The CDR3 spells CASSSGLAGVNEQYF. The CDR3 nucleotides are TGTGCCAGCAGCTCGGGACTAGCGGGAGTAAACGAGCAGTACTTC. This rearrangement joins TRBV7-2 to TRBJ2-7, with 14 bases fitting TRBD2. V shed 4 bases and J 5 bases; nucleotides not matched to a gene: 4. The CDR3 spans 15 residues. Germline CDR1 and CDR2: SGHTA and FQGNSA.

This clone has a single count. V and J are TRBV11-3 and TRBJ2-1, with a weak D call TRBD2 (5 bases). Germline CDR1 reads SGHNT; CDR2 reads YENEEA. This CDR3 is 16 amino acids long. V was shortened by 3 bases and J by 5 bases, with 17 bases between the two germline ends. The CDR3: CASSFREGVADNEQFF. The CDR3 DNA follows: TGTGCCAGCAGCTTCCGAGAGGGCGTCGCGGACAATGAGCAGTTCTTC.

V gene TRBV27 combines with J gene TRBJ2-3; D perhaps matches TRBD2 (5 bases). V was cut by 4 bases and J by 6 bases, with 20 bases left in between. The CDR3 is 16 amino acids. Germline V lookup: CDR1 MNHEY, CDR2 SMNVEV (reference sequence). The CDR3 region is CASSSTKPWGDDTQYF. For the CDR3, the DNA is TGTGCCAGCAGTTCAACCAAGCCCTGGGGAGATGATACGCAGTATTTT.

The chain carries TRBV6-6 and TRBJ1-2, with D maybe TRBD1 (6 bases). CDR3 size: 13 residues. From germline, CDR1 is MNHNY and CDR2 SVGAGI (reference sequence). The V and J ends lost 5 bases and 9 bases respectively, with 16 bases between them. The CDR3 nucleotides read TGTGCCAGCAGTCCCGACAGGCCTCTCCGCTACACCTTC. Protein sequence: CASSPDRPLRYTF.

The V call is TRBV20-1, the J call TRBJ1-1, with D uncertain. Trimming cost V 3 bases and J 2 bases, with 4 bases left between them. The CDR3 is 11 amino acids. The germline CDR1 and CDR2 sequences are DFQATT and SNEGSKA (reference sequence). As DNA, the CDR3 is TGCAGTGCTAGTTTTAACACTGAAGCTTTCTTT. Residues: CSASFNTEAFF.

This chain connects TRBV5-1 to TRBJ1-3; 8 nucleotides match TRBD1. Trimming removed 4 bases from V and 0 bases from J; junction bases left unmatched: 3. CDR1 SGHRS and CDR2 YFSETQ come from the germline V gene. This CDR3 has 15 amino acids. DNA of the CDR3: TGCGCCAGCAGCGAGGGACAGGCCTCTGGAAACACCATATATTTT. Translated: CASSEGQASGNTIYF.

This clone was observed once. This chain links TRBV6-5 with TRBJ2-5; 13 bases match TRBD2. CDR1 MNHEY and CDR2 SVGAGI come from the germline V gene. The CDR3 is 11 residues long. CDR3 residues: CSTSGRETQYF. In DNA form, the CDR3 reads TGTTCGACTAGCGGGAGGGAGACCCAGTACTTC.

DNA of the CDR3: TGTGCCAGCAGCGTAGCAAGTTCGGCTTCGAGGGCAGAGACCCAGTACTTC. This sequence encodes CASSVASSASRAETQYF. The chain joins TRBV9 to TRBJ2-5, with D perhaps TRBD2 (5 bases). CDR1 and CDR2 from the germline V gene are SGDLS and YYNGEE. The germline V and J ends were trimmed by 0 bases and 4 bases, with 19 bases remaining between them. The CDR3 has 17 residues.

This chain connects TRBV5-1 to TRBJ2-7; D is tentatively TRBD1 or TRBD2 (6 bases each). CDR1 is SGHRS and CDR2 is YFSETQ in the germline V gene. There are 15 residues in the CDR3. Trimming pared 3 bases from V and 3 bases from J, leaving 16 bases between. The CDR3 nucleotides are TGCGCCAGCAGCTACGACAGGAGGGGGATCTACGAGCAGTACTTC. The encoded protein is CASSYDRRGIYEQYF.

CDR3 sequence reads: CASSTTVLDEQFF. CDR3 nucleotide sequence: TGTGCCAGTAGTACAACAGTTCTCGATGAGCAGTTCTTC. V is TRBV19 and J is TRBJ2-1, with D uncertain. V was shortened by 4 bases and J by 8 bases, with 12 bases between the two germline ends. Germline lookup yields CDR1 LNHDA and CDR2 SQIVND (reference sequence). The CDR3 is 13 amino acids.

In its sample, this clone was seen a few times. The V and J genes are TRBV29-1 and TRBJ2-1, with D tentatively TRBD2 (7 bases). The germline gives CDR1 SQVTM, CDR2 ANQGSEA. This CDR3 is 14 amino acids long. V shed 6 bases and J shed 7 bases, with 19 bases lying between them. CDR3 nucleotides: TGCAGCGTCTTCGGGGGGCCAAGGTTGAATGAGCAGTTCTTC. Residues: CSVFGGPRLNEQFF.

CDR3 bases: TGTGCCAGCAGTTCGGCGACTAGTCTAGCCAAAAACATTCAGTACTTC. Residues: CASSSATSLAKNIQYF. The chain combines TRBV28 with TRBJ2-4, with D possibly TRBD2 on 6 matching bases. CDR1 MDHEN and CDR2 SYDVKM come from the germline V gene. V lost 4 bases and J lost 0, with 13 bases in between. The length of the CDR3 is 16 residues.

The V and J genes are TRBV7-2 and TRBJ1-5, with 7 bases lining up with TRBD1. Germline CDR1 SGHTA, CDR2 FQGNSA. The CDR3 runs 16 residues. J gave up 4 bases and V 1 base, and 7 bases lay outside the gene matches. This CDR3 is CASSLVPDRSNQPQHF. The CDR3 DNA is TGTGCCAGCAGCTTAGTCCCGGACAGGTCGAATCAGCCCCAGCATTTT.

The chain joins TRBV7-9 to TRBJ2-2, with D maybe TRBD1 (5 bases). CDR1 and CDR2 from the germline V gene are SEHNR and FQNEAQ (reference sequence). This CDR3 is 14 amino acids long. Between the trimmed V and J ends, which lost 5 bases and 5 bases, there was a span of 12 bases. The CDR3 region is CASSLQDITGELFF. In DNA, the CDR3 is TGTGCCAGCAGCCTACAGGATATAACCGGGGAGCTGTTTTTT. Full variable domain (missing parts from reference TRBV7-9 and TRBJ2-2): DTGVSQNPRHKITKRGQNVTFRCDPISEHNRLYWYRQTLGQGPEFLTYFQNEAQLEKSRLLSDRFSAERPKGSFSTLEIQRTEQGDSAMYLCASSLQDITGELFFGEGSRLTVL.

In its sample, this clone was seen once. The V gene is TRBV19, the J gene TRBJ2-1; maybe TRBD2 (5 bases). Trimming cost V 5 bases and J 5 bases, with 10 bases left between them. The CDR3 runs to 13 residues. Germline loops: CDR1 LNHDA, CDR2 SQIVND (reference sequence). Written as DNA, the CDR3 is TGTGCCAGTAGTCACGGACTCAACAATGAGCAGTTCTTC. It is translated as CASSHGLNNEQFF.

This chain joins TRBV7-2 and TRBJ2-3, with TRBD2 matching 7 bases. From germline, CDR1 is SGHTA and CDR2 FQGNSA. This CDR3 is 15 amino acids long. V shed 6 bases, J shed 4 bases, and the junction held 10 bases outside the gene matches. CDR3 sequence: CASSFQRGGPDTQYF. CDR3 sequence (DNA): TGTGCCAGCAGTTTCCAGCGGGGTGGACCAGATACGCAGTATTTT.

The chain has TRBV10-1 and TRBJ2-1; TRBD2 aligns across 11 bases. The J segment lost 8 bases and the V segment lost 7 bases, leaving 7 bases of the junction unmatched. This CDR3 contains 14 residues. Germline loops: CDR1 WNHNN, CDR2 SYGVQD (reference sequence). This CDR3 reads CASTSSGRIDEQFF. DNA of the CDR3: TGCGCCAGCACCTCTAGCGGGAGGATTGATGAGCAGTTCTTC.